Each of the 7 T cell receptor beta chains below was sequenced from the same sample in a study of cytomegalovirus exposure and HLA in healthy donors. The PCR had 60 Vbeta and 13 Jbeta primers. TCRdb's table, derived via immunoSEQ multiplex PCR, lists solely in-frame clones and lacks some. Here the sample spans 150,000 to 200,000 clones, 70% to 80% being singletons. Sequencing input: PBMCs. The receptor source for this set is a woman aged 40 to 50 in good health and CMV-seronegative.

This rearrangement joins TRBV5-1 to TRBJ2-3, with a possible D match to TRBD2 (5 bases). The germline CDR1 and CDR2 sequences are SGHRS and YFSETQ. V was cut by 0 bases and J by 7 bases, with 6 bases left in between. The CDR3 is 12 amino acids. CDR3 nucleotide sequence: TGCGCCAGCAGCTTGGGGGAGTATACGCAGTATTTT. Translated: CASSLGEYTQYF.

The chain has TRBV19 and TRBJ2-5, with 15 positions matching TRBD2. J was trimmed by 4 bases and V by 6 bases; bases with no gene match: 12. Germline V gives CDR1 LNHDA, CDR2 SQIVND (reference sequence). The CDR3 is 18 amino acids. Here the CDR3 reads CASRGGTSGRTIGETQYF. CDR3 nucleotide sequence: TGTGCCAGTAGGGGGGGGACTAGCGGGAGGACCATAGGAGAGACCCAGTACTTC. The entire variable domain, with the rest obtained from reference TRBV19 and TRBJ2-5, is as follows: DGGITQSPKYLFRKEGQNVTLSCEQNLNHDAMYWYRQDPGQGLRLIYYSQIVNDFQKGDIAEGYSVSREKKESFPLTVTSAQKNPTAFYLCASRGGTSGRTIGETQYFGPGTRLLVL.

This chain links TRBV6-5 with TRBJ1-6; 7 nucleotides agree with TRBD1. The germline V gene has CDR1 MNHEY and CDR2 SVGAGI. V shed 9 bases and J 5 bases; nucleotides not matched to a gene: 4. CDR3 length: 13 residues. CDR3 DNA sequence: TGTGCCAGTGTACAGGGGAATAATTCACCCCTCCACTTT. This codes for CASVQGNNSPLHF.

This chain uses TRBV21-1 with TRBJ2-2; TRBD2 is the table's D call and was not checked against the DNA. TRBV21-1 is deemed a pseudogene. CDR3 size: 18 residues. The DNA of the CDR3 is TGTGCCAGCAGCAAATTCCGGGGGAAGGGGAAGAACACCGGGGAGCTGTTTTTT. Translation gives CASSKFRGKGKNTGELFF.

The chain carries TRBV15 and TRBJ1-5; possibly TRBD1 for D (5 bases). The CDR3 totals 15 residues. Germline V gene data show CDR1 as LNHNV and CDR2 as YYDKDF (reference sequence). V dropped 3 bases and J dropped 3 bases, with 12 bases sitting between them. CDR3 bases: TGTGCCACCAGCAGTCAGGGCAGGTTCAATCAGCCCCAGCATTTT. This sequence encodes CATSSQGRFNQPQHF.

The chain joins TRBV6-5 to TRBJ2-3, with TRBD2 as a possible D gene (5 bases). V gave up 4 bases and J gave up 6 bases, with 14 bases separating them. This CDR3 contains 14 residues. Per the germline V gene, CDR1 is MNHEY and CDR2 is SVGAGI. CDR3 amino acids: CASSSPAGRDTQYF. The CDR3 DNA reads as TGTGCCAGCAGTTCCCCCGCGGGCCGGGATACGCAGTATTTT.

The V gene is TRBV5-1, the J gene TRBJ2-5; 7 bases line up with TRBD2. The DNA end favors TRBJ2-7, so the J call may be wrong. CDR1 SGHRS and CDR2 YFSETQ come from the germline V gene. The length of the CDR3 is 15 residues. CDR3 DNA: TGCGCCAGCAGCTTGGTGCCTAGCGGTACCTACGAGCAGTACTTC. Protein product: CASSLVPSGTYEQYF.